The 21 T cell receptor beta chains reported below all come from one sample, sequenced in a study of T cell responses to AZD1222 COVID-19 vaccine. Produced via immunoSEQ multiplex PCR; TCRdb's table is partial and in-frame only. Here the sample spans roughly 96,000 clones, approximately 90% being singletons. Sequenced here: peripheral blood, sampled on day 0 of AZD1222 vaccination. The source is an adult in good health.

The chain couples TRBV18 to TRBJ2-7, with 11 bases identical to TRBD1. Germline V gene data show CDR1 as KGHSH and CDR2 as LQKENI. This CDR3 is 16 amino acids long. V was clipped by 0 bases and J by 6 bases; unmatched bases: 7. CDR3 nucleotide sequence: TGTGCCAGCTCACCACCTGCCGGGACAGGGGGAACCGAGCAGTACTTC. It translates to CASSPPAGTGGTEQYF. The variable domain in full, with the rest retrieved from reference TRBV18 and TRBJ2-7, is NAGVMQNPRHLVRRRGQEARLRCSPMKGHSHVYWYRQLPEEGLKFMVYLQKENIIDESGMPKERFSAEFPKEGPSILRIQQVVRGDSAAYFCASSPPAGTGGTEQYFGPGTRLTVT.

This chain uses TRBV20-1 with TRBJ2-1; D is undetermined. This CDR3 spans 11 amino acids. V was shortened by 2 bases and J by 4 bases, with 3 bases between the two germline ends. From germline, CDR1 is DFQATT and CDR2 SNEGSKA (reference sequence). CDR3 loop: CSARQYNEQFF. CDR3 nucleotide sequence: TGCAGTGCTAGACAGTACAATGAGCAGTTCTTC.

This chain uses TRBV2 with TRBJ2-7; TRBD2 matches 8 bases. The germline V gene has CDR1 SNHLY and CDR2 FYNNEI. V lost 11 bases to trimming and J lost 1 base; unmatched junction nucleotides: 10. This CDR3 region has 14 residues. The DNA of the CDR3 is TGTGCCCGCGCAGCGGGGGCTCCGTCCTACGAGCAGTACTTC. Residues: CARAAGAPSYEQYF.

This chain links TRBV7-9 with TRBJ1-1; D not resolved. The V end was cut by 1 base, the J end by 1 base, with 10 bases between. Looked up from germline, CDR1 is SEHNR and CDR2 is FQNEAQ (reference sequence). CDR3 size: 15 residues. The CDR3 nucleotides are TGTGCCAGCAGCTTAGTCGGTTTCCCGAACACTGAAGCTTTCTTT. Its translation: CASSLVGFPNTEAFF.

CDR3 residues: CASSQSGHMNTEAFF. The CDR3 DNA sequence: TGTGCCAGCAGTCAATCGGGACACATGAACACTGAAGCTTTCTTT. The rearrangement links TRBV2 to TRBJ1-1; tentatively, D is TRBD1 (6 bases). This CDR3 is 15 amino acids long. V gave up 5 bases and J gave up 0 bases, with 13 bases separating them. Germline CDR1 is SNHLY and CDR2 is FYNNEI. Variable domain in full (rest from reference TRBV2 and TRBJ1-1): EPEVTQTPSHQVTQMGQEVILRCVPISNHLYFYWYRQILGQKVEFLVSFYNNEISEKSEIFDDQFSVERPDGSNFTLKIRSTKLEDSAMYFCASSQSGHMNTEAFFGQGTRLTVV.

The chain joins TRBV6-5 to TRBJ1-5; maybe TRBD1 (5 bases). Germline values: CDR1 MNHEY, CDR2 SVGAGI. The CDR3 consists of 12 residues. The V and J ends lost 4 bases and 7 bases respectively, with 8 bases between them. The CDR3 protein is CASSSGSQPQHF. The DNA for the CDR3 is TGTGCCAGCAGTTCAGGGTCCCAGCCCCAGCATTTT.

The chain recombines TRBV19 with TRBJ2-1; TRBD2 is a possible D gene (6 bases). Trimming left V 3 bases short and J 15 bases short, with 15 bases between. The CDR3 spans 12 residues. Germline V gene sequence: CDR1 LNHDA, CDR2 SQIVND (reference sequence). The CDR3 sequence: CASSMSGRGAFF. CDR3 in DNA: TGTGCCAGTAGTATGTCCGGGAGAGGAGCGTTCTTC.

V usage is TRBV7-9 and J usage is TRBJ2-7; D is possibly TRBD1 (6 bases). Between the trimmed V and J ends, which lost 5 bases and 0 bases, there was a span of 17 bases. Germline-derived CDR1 and CDR2 are SEHNR and FQNEAQ (reference sequence). The CDR3 spans 16 residues. The CDR3 coding sequence is TGTGCCAGCAGCCGCGATTCGGGACAACACTCCTACGAGCAGTACTTC. Amino acid sequence: CASSRDSGQHSYEQYF.

This chain's CDR3 is CASSSAQSSYEQYF. In nucleotides, the CDR3 is TGTGCCAGCAGCTCGGCTCAAAGCTCCTACGAGCAGTACTTC. This chain joins TRBV28 and TRBJ2-7; D not resolved. Germline CDR1 is MDHEN and CDR2 is SYDVKM. The V end was cut by 6 bases, the J end by 0 bases, with 12 bases between. The CDR3 has 14 residues.

The rearrangement joins TRBV3-1 (or the pseudogene TRBV3-2) to TRBJ1-3; D is unclear. V was trimmed by 4 bases and J by 1 base, leaving 8 bases between them. The V gene's germline CDR1 is LGHDT and CDR2 YNNKEL (reference sequence). This CDR3 region has 14 residues. This CDR3 is CASSRGGSGNTIYF. Here the CDR3 DNA reads TGTGCCAGCAGCCGTGGAGGATCTGGAAACACCATATATTTT.

V usage is TRBV19 and J usage is TRBJ2-7; a weak D match, TRBD2 (6 bases). The CDR3 runs 15 residues. Looked up from germline, CDR1 is LNHDA and CDR2 is SQIVND (reference sequence). The V and J ends lost 3 bases and 0 bases respectively, with 12 bases between them. The CDR3 spells CASSISVGSSYEQYF. The CDR3 nucleotides are TGTGCCAGTAGTATTTCGGTCGGGAGCTCCTACGAGCAGTACTTC.

J is TRBJ1-2 and V is TRBV29-1; 7 bases align to TRBD1. This CDR3 has 13 amino acids. V was pared by 7 bases and J by 3 bases, with 8 bases of the junction left unmatched. The germline V gene has CDR1 SQVTM and CDR2 ANQGSEA. The DNA of the CDR3 is TGCAGCGCCCAGGACAGGTTGGACTATGGCTACACCTTC. Residues: CSAQDRLDYGYTF.

The chain employs TRBV28 and TRBJ1-5; D might be TRBD1 (5 bases). V shed 6 bases and J shed 6 bases, with 9 bases lying between them. Germline CDR1 and CDR2: MDHEN and SYDVKM. CDR3 length: 12 amino acids. The CDR3 loop reads CASRSGIQPQHF. In DNA, the CDR3 is TGTGCCAGCAGATCAGGGATTCAGCCCCAGCATTTT.

This chain links TRBV2 with TRBJ2-1; D unresolved. The CDR3 is 11 amino acids. Germline lookup yields CDR1 SNHLY and CDR2 FYNNEI. Deletions cut 6 bases from V and 2 bases from J, with 2 bases between. For the CDR3, the DNA is TGTGCCAGCAGGGCCTACAATGAGCAGTTCTTC. Residues: CASRAYNEQFF. Based on the CDR3 plus reference TRBV2 and TRBJ2-1, the full variable domain is EPEVTQTPSHQVTQMGQEVILRCVPISNHLYFYWYRQILGQKVEFLVSFYNNEISEKSEIFDDQFSVERPDGSNFTLKIRSTKLEDSAMYFCASRAYNEQFFGPGTRLTVL.

This clone has a single count. The rearrangement uses TRBV6-5 and TRBJ1-1; D not certain. The germline gives CDR1 MNHEY, CDR2 SVGAGI. Trimming left V 5 bases short and J 1 base short, with 14 bases between. The CDR3 has 15 residues. The CDR3 DNA reads as TGTGCCAGCAGTACCAGGACCGTGGGGAACACTGAAGCTTTCTTT. This gives the protein CASSTRTVGNTEAFF.

V is TRBV18 and J is TRBJ1-5; 8 nucleotides match TRBD1. CDR1 is KGHSH, CDR2 LQKENI, per germline. CDR3 length: 15 amino acids. J gave up 0 bases and V 3 bases, and 1 base lay outside the gene matches. This CDR3 is CASSPGQGSNQPQHF. The CDR3 bases are TGTGCCAGCTCACCCGGACAGGGTAGCAATCAGCCCCAGCATTTT.

V and J are TRBV5-5 and TRBJ2-7; possible D gene TRBD2, 6 bases. The CDR3 is 12 amino acids. Germline V gene sequence: CDR1 SGHKS, CDR2 YYEKEE (reference sequence). V was shortened by 3 bases and J by 2 bases, with 6 bases between the two germline ends. The CDR3 here is CASSSGAYEQYF. CDR3 DNA: TGTGCCAGCAGCTCGGGAGCCTACGAGCAGTACTTC.

The rearrangement links TRBV30 to TRBJ1-2; 8 bases line up with TRBD1. This CDR3 region has 14 residues. The germline CDR1 and CDR2 sequences are GTSNPN and SVGIG (reference sequence). V lost 0 bases and J lost 4; bases outside the gene matches: 4. In DNA, the CDR3 is TGTGCCTGGAGTGTACTACAGGGGGGCTATGGCTACACCTTC. Protein sequence: CAWSVLQGGYGYTF.

V is TRBV2 and J is TRBJ2-1, with TRBD2 identical over 7 bases. The V gene end was trimmed by 6 bases and the J gene end by 0 bases; junction bases not matched to a gene: 8. Germline CDR1 reads SNHLY; CDR2 reads FYNNEI. The CDR3 runs to 16 residues. This CDR3 is CASRLLALGSYNEQFF. CDR3 nucleotide sequence: TGTGCCAGCAGATTACTAGCGCTTGGCTCCTACAATGAGCAGTTCTTC.

This chain joins TRBV15 and TRBJ2-3, with 7 bases lining up with TRBD1. Germline V lookup: CDR1 LNHNV, CDR2 YYDKDF (reference sequence). CDR3 length: 16 amino acids. V trimming: 4 bases; J trimming: 3 bases; junction bases outside the gene matches: 10. The CDR3 loop reads CATSTYTGAGTDTQYF. For the CDR3, the DNA is TGTGCCACCAGCACCTACACAGGGGCCGGGACAGATACGCAGTATTTT.

The gene calls are TRBV27 and TRBJ1-5; the D gene is possibly TRBD1 (6 bases). The V end lost 6 bases, the J end lost 7 bases, and 19 bases lay between the germline ends. CDR3 length: 15 amino acids. Germline values: CDR1 MNHEY, CDR2 SMNVEV (reference sequence). This CDR3 reads CASSQTRTARQPQHF. Here the CDR3 DNA reads TGTGCCAGCAGCCAAACCAGGACAGCCAGGCAGCCCCAGCATTTT.